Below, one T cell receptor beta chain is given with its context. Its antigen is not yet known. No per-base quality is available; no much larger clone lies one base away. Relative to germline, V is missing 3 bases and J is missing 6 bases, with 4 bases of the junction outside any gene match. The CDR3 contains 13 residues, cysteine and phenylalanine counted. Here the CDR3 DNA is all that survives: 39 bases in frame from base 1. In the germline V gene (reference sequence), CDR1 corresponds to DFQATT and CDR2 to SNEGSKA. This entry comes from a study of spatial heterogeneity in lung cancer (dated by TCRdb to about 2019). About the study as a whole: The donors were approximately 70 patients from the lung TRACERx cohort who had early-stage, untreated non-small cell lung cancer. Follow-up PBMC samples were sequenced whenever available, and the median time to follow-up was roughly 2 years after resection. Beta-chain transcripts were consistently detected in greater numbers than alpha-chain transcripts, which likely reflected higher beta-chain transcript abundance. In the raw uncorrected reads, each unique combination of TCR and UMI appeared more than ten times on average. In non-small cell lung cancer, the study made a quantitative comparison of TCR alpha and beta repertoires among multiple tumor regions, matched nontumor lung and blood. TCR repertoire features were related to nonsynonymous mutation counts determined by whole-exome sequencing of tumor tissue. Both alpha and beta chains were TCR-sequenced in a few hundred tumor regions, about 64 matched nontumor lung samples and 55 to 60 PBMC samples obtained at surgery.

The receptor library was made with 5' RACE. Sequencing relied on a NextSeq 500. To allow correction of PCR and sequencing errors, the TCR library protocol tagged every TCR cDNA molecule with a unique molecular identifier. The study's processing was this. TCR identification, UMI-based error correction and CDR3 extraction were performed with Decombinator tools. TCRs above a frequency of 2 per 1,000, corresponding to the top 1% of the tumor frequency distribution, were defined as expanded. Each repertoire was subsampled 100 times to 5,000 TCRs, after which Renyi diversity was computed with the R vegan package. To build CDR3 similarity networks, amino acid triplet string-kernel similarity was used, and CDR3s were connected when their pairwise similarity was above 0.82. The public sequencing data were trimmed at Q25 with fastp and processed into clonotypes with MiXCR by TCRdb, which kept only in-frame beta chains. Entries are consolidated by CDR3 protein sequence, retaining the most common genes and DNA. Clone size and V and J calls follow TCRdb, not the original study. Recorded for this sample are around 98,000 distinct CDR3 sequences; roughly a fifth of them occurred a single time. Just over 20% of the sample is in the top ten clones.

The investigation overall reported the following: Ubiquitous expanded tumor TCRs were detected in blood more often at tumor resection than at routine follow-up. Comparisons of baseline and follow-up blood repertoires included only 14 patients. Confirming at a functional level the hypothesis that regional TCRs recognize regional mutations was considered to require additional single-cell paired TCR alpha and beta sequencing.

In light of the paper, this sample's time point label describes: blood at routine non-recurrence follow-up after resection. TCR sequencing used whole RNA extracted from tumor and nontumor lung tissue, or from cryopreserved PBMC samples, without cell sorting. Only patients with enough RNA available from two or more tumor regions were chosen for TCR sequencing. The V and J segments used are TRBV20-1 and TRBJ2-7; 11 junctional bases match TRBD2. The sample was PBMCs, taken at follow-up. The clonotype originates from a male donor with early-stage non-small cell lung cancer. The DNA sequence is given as TGCAGTGCTAGCTCACTAGCGGGAGCCGAGCAGTACTTC. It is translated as CSASSLAGAEQYF.